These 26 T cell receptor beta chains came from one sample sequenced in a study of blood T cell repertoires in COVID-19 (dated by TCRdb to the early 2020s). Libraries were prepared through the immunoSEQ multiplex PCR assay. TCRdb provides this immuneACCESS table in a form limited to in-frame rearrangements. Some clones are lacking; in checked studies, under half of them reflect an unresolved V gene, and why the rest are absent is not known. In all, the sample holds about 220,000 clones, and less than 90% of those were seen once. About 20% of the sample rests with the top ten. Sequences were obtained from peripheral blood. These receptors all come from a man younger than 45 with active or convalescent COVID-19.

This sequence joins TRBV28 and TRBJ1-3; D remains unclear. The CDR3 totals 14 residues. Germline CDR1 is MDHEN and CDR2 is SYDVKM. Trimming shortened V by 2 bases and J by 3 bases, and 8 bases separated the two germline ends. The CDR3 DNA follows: TGTGCCAGCAGTTTACCTCAGTTTGGAAACACCATATATTTT. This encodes CASSLPQFGNTIYF.

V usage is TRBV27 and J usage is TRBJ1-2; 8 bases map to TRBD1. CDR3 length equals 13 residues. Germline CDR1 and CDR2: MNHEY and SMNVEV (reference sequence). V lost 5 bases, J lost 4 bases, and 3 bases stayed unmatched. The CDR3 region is CASSTGTGYGYTF. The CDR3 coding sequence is TGTGCCAGCAGTACCGGGACAGGCTATGGCTACACCTTC.

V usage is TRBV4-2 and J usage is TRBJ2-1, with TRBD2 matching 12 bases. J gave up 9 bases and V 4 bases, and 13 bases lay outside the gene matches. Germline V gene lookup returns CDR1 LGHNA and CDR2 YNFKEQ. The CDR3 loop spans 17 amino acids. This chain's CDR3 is CASSPQTSGSTWSEQFF. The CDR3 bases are TGTGCCAGCAGCCCTCAGACTAGCGGGAGTACGTGGAGTGAGCAGTTCTTC.

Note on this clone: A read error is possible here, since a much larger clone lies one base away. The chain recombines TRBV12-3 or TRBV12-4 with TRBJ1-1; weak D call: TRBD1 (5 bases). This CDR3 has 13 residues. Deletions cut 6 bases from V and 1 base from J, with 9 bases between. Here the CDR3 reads CASRKTENTEAFF. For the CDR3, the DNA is TGTGCCAGCAGAAAGACAGAGAACACTGAAGCTTTCTTT.

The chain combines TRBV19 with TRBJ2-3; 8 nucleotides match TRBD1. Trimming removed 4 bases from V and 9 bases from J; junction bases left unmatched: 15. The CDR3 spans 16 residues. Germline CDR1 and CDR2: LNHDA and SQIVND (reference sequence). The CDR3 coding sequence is TGTGCCAGTAGTACAGGGGGCGTCCAAGGTAGGGTAACGCAGTATTTT. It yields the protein CASSTGGVQGRVTQYF.

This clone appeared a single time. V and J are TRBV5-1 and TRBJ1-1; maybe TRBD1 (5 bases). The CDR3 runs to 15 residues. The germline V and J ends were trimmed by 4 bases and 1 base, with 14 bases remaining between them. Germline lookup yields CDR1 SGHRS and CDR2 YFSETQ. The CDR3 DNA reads TGCGCCAGCAGCCCTTTGACAGACTCGAACACTGAAGCTTTCTTT. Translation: CASSPLTDSNTEAFF. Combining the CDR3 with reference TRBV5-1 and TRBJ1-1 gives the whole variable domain KAGVTQTPRYLIKTRGQQVTLSCSPISGHRSVSWYQQTPGQGLQFLFEYFSETQRNKGNFPGRFSGRQFSNSRSEMNVSTLELGDSALYLCASSPLTDSNTEAFFGQGTRLTVV.

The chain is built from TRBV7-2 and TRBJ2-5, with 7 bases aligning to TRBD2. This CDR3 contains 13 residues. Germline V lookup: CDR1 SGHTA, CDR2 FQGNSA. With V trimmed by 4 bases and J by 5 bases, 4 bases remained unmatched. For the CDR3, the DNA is TGTGCCAGCAGCTCGCGGGGAGGGGAGACCCAGTACTTC. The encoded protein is CASSSRGGETQYF.

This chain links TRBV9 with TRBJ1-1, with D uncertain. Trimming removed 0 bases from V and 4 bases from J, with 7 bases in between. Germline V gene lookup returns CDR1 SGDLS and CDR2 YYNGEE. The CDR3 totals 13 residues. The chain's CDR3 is CASSVERGTEAFF. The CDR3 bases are TGTGCCAGCAGCGTAGAAAGAGGCACTGAAGCTTTCTTT.

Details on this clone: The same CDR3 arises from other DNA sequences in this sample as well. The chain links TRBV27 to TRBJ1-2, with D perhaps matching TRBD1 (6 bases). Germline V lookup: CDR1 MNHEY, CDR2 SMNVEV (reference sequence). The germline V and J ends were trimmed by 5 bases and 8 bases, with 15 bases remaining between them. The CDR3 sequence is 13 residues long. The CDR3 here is CASSPSGGLGYTF. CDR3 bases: TGTGCCAGCAGTCCCAGCGGGGGGCTCGGCTACACCTTC.

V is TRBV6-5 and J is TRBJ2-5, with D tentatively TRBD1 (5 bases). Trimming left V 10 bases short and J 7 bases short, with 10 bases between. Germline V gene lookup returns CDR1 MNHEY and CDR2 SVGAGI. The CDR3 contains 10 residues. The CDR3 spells CAKDQGTQYF. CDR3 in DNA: TGTGCCAAAGACCAGGGGACCCAGTACTTC.

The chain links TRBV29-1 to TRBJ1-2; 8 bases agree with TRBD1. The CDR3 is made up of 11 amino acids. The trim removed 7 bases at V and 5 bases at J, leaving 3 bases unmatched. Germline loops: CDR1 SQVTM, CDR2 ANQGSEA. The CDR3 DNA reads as TGCAGCGCCCACAGGGGGTATGGCTACACCTTC. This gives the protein CSAHRGYGYTF.

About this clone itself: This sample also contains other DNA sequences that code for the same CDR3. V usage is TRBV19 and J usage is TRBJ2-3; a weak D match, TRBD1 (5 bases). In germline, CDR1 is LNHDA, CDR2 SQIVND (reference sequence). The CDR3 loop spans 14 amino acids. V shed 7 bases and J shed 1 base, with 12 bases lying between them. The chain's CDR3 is CASTPGRGTDTQYF. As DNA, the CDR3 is TGTGCCAGTACCCCAGGCAGGGGCACAGATACGCAGTATTTT.

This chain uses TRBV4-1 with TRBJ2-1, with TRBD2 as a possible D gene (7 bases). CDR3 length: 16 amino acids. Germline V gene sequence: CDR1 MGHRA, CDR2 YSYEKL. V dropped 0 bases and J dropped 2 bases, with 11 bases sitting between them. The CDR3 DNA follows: TGCGCCAGCAGCCAAGAGGGGGGGGGCCCCTACAATGAGCAGTTCTTC. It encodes CASSQEGGGPYNEQFF.

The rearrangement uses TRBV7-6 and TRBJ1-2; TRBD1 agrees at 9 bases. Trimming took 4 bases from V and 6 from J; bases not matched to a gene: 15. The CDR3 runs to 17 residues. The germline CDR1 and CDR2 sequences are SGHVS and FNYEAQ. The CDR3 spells CASSSLGTGRNENGYTF. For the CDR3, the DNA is TGTGCCAGCAGCTCCCTCGGGACAGGGCGCAACGAAAATGGCTACACCTTC. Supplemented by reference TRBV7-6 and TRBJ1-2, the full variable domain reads GAGVSQSPRYKVTKRGQDVALRCDPISGHVSLYWYRQALGQGPEFLTYFNYEAQQDKSGLPNDRFSAERPEGSISTLTIQRTEQRDSAMYRCASSSLGTGRNENGYTFGSGTRLTVV.

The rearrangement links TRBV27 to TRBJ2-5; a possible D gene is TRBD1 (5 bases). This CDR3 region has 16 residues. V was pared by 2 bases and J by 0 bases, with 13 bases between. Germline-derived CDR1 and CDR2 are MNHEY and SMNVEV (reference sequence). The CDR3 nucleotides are TGTGCCAGCAGTTTAGAGTCGGCAGGGCACCAAGAGACCCAGTACTTC. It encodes CASSLESAGHQETQYF.

CDR3 loop: CAISQPDRLSYEQYF. Written as DNA, the CDR3 is TGTGCCATCAGTCAACCCGACAGGTTGTCCTACGAGCAGTACTTC. The chain uses TRBV10-3 and TRBJ2-7, with D tentatively TRBD1 (6 bases). Germline CDR1 reads ENHRY; CDR2 reads SYGVKD. The V gene lost 5 bases and the J gene lost 1 base, with 15 bases spanning the gap. The CDR3 sequence is 15 residues long.

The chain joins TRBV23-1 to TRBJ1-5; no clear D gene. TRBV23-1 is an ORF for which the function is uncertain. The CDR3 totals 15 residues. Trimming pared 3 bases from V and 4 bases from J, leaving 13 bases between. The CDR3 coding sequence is TGCGCCAGCAGTCAGGGGAAGAGGGCTAATCAGCCCCAGCATTTT. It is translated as CASSQGKRANQPQHF.

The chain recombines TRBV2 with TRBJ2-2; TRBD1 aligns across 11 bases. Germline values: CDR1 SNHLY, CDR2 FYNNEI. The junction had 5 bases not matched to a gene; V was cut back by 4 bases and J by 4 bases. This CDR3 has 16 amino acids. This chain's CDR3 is CASSVGQGALTGELFF. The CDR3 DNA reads TGTGCCAGCAGTGTCGGACAGGGGGCCCTCACCGGGGAGCTGTTTTTT.

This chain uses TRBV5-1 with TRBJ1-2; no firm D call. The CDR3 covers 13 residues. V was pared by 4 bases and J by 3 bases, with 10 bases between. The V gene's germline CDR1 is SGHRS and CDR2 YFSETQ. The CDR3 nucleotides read TGCGCCAGCAGCGACGACGGGGACTATGGCTACACCTTC. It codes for CASSDDGDYGYTF.

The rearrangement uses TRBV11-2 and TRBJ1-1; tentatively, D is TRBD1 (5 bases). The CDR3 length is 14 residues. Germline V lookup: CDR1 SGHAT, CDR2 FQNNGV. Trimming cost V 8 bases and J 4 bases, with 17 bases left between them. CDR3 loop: CASGEGRRTTEAFF. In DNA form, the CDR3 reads TGTGCCAGCGGAGAGGGGAGGCGAACCACTGAAGCTTTCTTT.

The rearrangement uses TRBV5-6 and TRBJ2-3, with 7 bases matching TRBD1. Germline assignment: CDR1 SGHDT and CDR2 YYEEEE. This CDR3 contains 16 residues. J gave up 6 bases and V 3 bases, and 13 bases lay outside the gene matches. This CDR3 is CASSSINAGGRDTQYF. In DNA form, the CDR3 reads TGTGCCAGCAGCTCAATAAATGCAGGGGGTCGCGATACGCAGTATTTT. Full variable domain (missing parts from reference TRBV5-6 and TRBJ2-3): DAGVTQSPTHLIKTRGQQVTLRCSPKSGHDTVSWYQQALGQGPQFIFQYYEEEERQRGNFPDRFSGHQFPNYSSELNVNALLLGDSALYLCASSSINAGGRDTQYFGPGTRLTVL.

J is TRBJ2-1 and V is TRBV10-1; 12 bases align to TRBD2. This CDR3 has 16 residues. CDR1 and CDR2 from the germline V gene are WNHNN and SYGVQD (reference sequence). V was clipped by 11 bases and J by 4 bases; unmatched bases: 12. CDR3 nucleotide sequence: TGCGCCCGAATGAAAGGACTAGCGGGGACTTACAATGAGCAGTTCTTC. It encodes CARMKGLAGTYNEQFF.

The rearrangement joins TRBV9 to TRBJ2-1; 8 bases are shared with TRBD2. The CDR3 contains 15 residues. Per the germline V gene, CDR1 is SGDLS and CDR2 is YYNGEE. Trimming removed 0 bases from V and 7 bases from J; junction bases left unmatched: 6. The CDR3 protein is CASSVAGTRSNEQFF. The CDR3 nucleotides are TGTGCCAGCAGCGTAGCAGGGACTAGATCGAATGAGCAGTTCTTC.

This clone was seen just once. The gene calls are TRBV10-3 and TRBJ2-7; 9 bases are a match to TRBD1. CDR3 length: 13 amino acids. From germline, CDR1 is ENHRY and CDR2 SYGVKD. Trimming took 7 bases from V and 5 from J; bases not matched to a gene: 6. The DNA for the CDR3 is TGTGCCATCACGGGGACAGGGTTAAACGAGCAGTACTTC. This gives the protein CAITGTGLNEQYF.

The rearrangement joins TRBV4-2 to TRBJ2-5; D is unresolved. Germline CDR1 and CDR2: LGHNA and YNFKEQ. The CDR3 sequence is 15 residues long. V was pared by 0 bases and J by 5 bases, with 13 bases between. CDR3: CASSQEVLSAETQYF. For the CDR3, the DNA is TGTGCCAGCAGCCAAGAGGTACTCTCAGCGGAGACCCAGTACTTC.

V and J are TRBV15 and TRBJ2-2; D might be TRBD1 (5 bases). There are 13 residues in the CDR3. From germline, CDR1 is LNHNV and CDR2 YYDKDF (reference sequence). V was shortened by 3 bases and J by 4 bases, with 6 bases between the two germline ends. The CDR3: CATSSRVTGELFF. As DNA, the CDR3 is TGTGCCACCAGCAGCAGGGTCACCGGGGAGCTGTTTTTT.